This T cell receptor (beta chain) is from a study of regulatory T cells in long-lasting Graves disease. In building TCR beta libraries, iRepertoire HTBI primers were used together with Arm-PCR of CDR3 regions. TCRdb reprocessed the multiplex PCR reads via MiXCR and lists one record per CDR3 protein. The table includes under 800,000 distinct CDR3 sequences, roughly 16% detected once. Per germline, CDR1 MDHEN and CDR2 SYDVKM. V was trimmed by 3 bases and J by 3 bases, leaving 12 bases between them. This CDR3 spans 14 amino acids. Findings and limits, study-wide: TRBV28, TRBJ1-2 and TRBJ2-5 were segments that persistent disease favored.

This clonotype was observed a handful of times. Its specificity is not known. As to time point: newly diagnosed GD, antithyroid drugs for less than 3 months. The authors made the TCR library using RNA they extracted from PBMCs. Separately, the same data were catalogued under a study of T cells in Graves' hyperthyroidism and ophthalmopathy. From that paper: Participants, patients aged 18 to 65, had newly diagnosed hyperthyroidism with a duration under 2 months. The TCR CDR3 first-round RT-PCR relied on the HTBI primer set. By a 13 V-J model, ophthalmopathy was set apart from stable hyperthyroidism.

The V and J genes are TRBV28 and TRBJ2-7, with TRBD1 as a possible D gene (5 bases). The sequenced sample was peripheral blood mononuclear cells (PBMCs), obtained at new diagnosis, from a patient treated with antithyroid drugs. This clonotype originated in a woman aged 25 to 39 with Graves disease. The CDR3 loop is CASSFATENYEQYF. The DNA of the CDR3 is TGTGCCAGCAGTTTCGCGACAGAAAACTACGAGCAGTACTTC.